The rows below give T cell receptor beta chains drawn from one sample of a study of radiation and T cells in renal cell carcinoma. The protocol was immunoSEQ multiplex PCR, while the TCRdb copy is restricted to in-frame clones and leaves out a portion. The table shows approximately 120,000 clones, with roughly 80% occurring only once. Here the sequenced sample was blood, taken from a patient whose treatment included radiotherapy and nephrectomy. The receptor set was obtained from a woman aged 55-70 years with renal cell carcinoma. CDR3s include the opening cysteine and the closing phenylalanine or tryptophan. A D gene is named only where the DNA matches it firmly. Rows give clone size only sometimes, using once, few, many, or a class for an expanded clone.

J: TRBJ1-4; V: TRBV6-4; D: NA; size: NA; CDR3: CASSDSLWGKLFF; DNA: TGTGCCAGCAGTGACTCGCTGTGGGGTAAACTGTTTTTT
J: TRBJ2-7; V: TRBV9; D: TRBD2; size: NA; CDR3: CASSVGTSGGHEQYF; DNA: TGTGCCAGCAGCGTAGGGACTAGCGGGGGCCACGAGCAGTACTTC
J: TRBJ1-1; V: TRBV10-3; D: TRBD1; size: NA; CDR3: CATDRGGNTEAFF; DNA: TGTGCCACGGACAGGGGCGGGAACACTGAAGCTTTCTTT
J: TRBJ2-7; V: TRBV5-1; D: TRBD1; size: NA; CDR3: CASSRITGGADEQYF; DNA: TGCGCCAGCAGCCGGATCACAGGGGGCGCGGACGAGCAGTACTTC
J: TRBJ2-1; V: TRBV28; D: NA; size: NA; CDR3: CASSFRRDLNEQFF; DNA: TGTGCCAGCAGTTTTCGCCGGGACCTCAATGAGCAGTTCTTC
J: TRBJ2-3; V: TRBV11-1; D: NA; size: NA; CDR3: CASIPARGVPYGGTDTQYF; DNA: TGTGCCAGCATCCCAGCCCGGGGAGTCCCTTACGGGGGCACAGATACGCAGTATTTT
J: TRBJ1-2; V: TRBV11-2; D: NA; size: NA; CDR3: CASSFDSGYGYTF; DNA: TGTGCCAGCAGCTTCGACAGTGGCTATGGCTACACCTTC
J: TRBJ2-5; V: TRBV19; D: NA; size: NA; CDR3: CASSSSQETQYF; DNA: TGTGCCAGTAGTAGCAGCCAAGAGACCCAGTACTTC
J: TRBJ1-2; V: TRBV5-6; D: TRBD1; size: NA; CDR3: CASSLGQGSYGYTF; DNA: TGTGCCAGCAGCCTCGGACAGGGGAGCTATGGCTACACCTTC
J: TRBJ2-7; V: TRBV28; D: NA; size: NA; CDR3: CASSLNPPAEQYF; DNA: TGTGCCAGCAGTTTGAACCCGCCCGCCGAGCAGTACTTC
J: TRBJ2-5; V: TRBV28; D: NA; size: NA; CDR3: CASRRLRLETQYF; DNA: TGTGCCAGCAGAAGACTTAGGTTGGAGACCCAGTACTTC
J: TRBJ1-5; V: TRBV19; D: NA; size: NA; CDR3: CASSAPGPKGNQPQHF; DNA: TGTGCCAGTAGTGCGCCGGGTCCGAAGGGCAATCAGCCCCAGCATTTT
J: TRBJ1-1; V: TRBV18; D: NA; size: few; CDR3: CASSQEWAGARNTEAFF; DNA: TGTGCCAGCTCACAGGAATGGGCAGGGGCGAGGAACACTGAAGCTTTCTTT
J: TRBJ2-7; V: TRBV4-1; D: NA; size: NA; CDR3: CATSSGLSYEQYF; DNA: TGCGCCACCAGTAGCGGTCTCAGCTACGAGCAGTACTTC
J: TRBJ1-2; V: TRBV9; D: NA; size: NA; CDR3: CASSKDRAVNYGYTF; DNA: TGTGCCAGCAGCAAGGACCGGGCGGTTAACTATGGCTACACCTTC
J: TRBJ2-5; V: TRBV28; D: NA; size: NA; CDR3: CASSLSFGGEETQYF; DNA: TGTGCCAGCAGTTTAAGTTTCGGTGGGGAAGAGACCCAGTACTTC
J: TRBJ1-2; V: TRBV28; D: TRBD1; size: NA; CDR3: CASSLSNKGALGGYTF; DNA: TGTGCCAGCAGTTTAAGCAACAAGGGGGCCTTGGGAGGCTACACCTTC
J: TRBJ1-1; V: TRBV10-3; D: TRBD1; size: NA; CDR3: CAIRTDRDTEAFF; DNA: TGTGCCATCAGGACCGACAGGGACACTGAAGCTTTCTTT
J: TRBJ2-3; V: TRBV4-1; D: NA; size: NA; CDR3: CASSQGLGDTQYF; DNA: TGCGCCAGCAGCCAAGGATTGGGAGATACGCAGTATTTT
J: TRBJ2-7; V: TRBV5-1; D: NA; size: NA; CDR3: CASSPQTAGTASYEQYF; DNA: TGCGCCAGCAGCCCCCAGACGGCGGGGACAGCATCCTACGAGCAGTACTTC
J: TRBJ2-5; V: TRBV27; D: NA; size: NA; CDR3: CASSPTRTAQETQYF; DNA: TGTGCCAGCAGTCCTACCCGGACAGCTCAAGAGACCCAGTACTTC
J: TRBJ2-1; V: TRBV27; D: TRBD1; size: NA; CDR3: CASSADRVSYNEQFF; DNA: TGTGCCAGCAGTGCGGACAGGGTCTCCTACAATGAGCAGTTCTTC
J: TRBJ2-1; V: TRBV4-3; D: TRBD1; size: NA; CDR3: CASSRDRGLNEQFF; DNA: TGCGCCAGCAGCCGAGACAGGGGGCTTAATGAGCAGTTCTTC
J: TRBJ2-6; V: TRBV30; D: NA; size: NA; CDR3: CAWSVRGANVLTF; DNA: TGTGCCTGGAGTGTACGTGGGGCCAACGTCCTGACTTTC
J: TRBJ2-3; V: TRBV18; D: NA; size: NA; CDR3: CASSALRAGTDTQYF; DNA: TGTGCCAGCTCAGCCCTCAGGGCGGGCACAGATACGCAGTATTTT
J: TRBJ1-1; V: TRBV23-1; D: NA; size: NA; CDR3: CASSQSGGMNTEAFF; DNA: TGCGCCAGCAGTCAATCCGGGGGCATGAACACTGAAGCTTTCTTT
J: TRBJ1-1; V: TRBV28; D: NA; size: NA; CDR3: CASSFRPGGTEAFF; DNA: TGTGCCAGCAGTTTTCGACCGGGGGGCACTGAAGCTTTCTTT
J: TRBJ1-1; V: TRBV9; D: NA; size: NA; CDR3: CASSKSGGNTEAFF; DNA: TGTGCCAGCAGTAAAAGCGGAGGCAACACTGAAGCTTTCTTT
J: TRBJ1-3; V: TRBV11-3; D: NA; size: few; CDR3: CASSSDRNTIYF; DNA: TGTGCCAGCAGCTCCGACCGAAACACCATATATTTT
J: TRBJ2-1; V: TRBV5-4; D: NA; size: NA; CDR3: CASSLVVDNEQFF; DNA: TGTGCCAGCAGCTTGGTAGTTGACAATGAGCAGTTCTTC
J: TRBJ1-5; V: TRBV6-5; D: NA; size: NA; CDR3: CASRQGDQPQHF; DNA: TGTGCCAGCAGACAGGGAGATCAGCCCCAGCATTTT
J: TRBJ1-1; V: TRBV10-3; D: TRBD1; size: few; CDR3: CAISGGTVGTEAFF; DNA: TGTGCCATCAGTGGTGGGACAGTGGGGACTGAAGCTTTCTTT
J: TRBJ1-5; V: TRBV18; D: TRBD1; size: NA; CDR3: CASSAGQDYNQPQHF; DNA: TGTGCCAGCTCGGCGGGACAGGATTACAATCAGCCCCAGCATTTT
J: TRBJ1-1; V: TRBV5-1; D: TRBD1; size: NA; CDR3: CASSRRGQIMNTEAFF; DNA: TGCGCCAGCAGCCGTAGGGGACAGATAATGAACACTGAAGCTTTCTTT
J: TRBJ2-6; V: TRBV5-1; D: NA; size: once; CDR3: CASSLGGSGANVLTF; DNA: TGCGCCAGCAGCTTGGGAGGCTCTGGGGCCAACGTCCTGACTTTC
J: TRBJ2-1; V: TRBV28; D: NA; size: few; CDR3: CASSFWASSSYNEQFF; DNA: TGTGCCAGCAGTTTTTGGGCGTCCAGCTCCTACAATGAGCAGTTCTTC
J: TRBJ2-3; V: TRBV2; D: TRBD2; size: once; CDR3: CASTKRGALTDTQYF; DNA: TGTGCCAGCACAAAGCGGGGGGCCCTCACAGATACGCAGTATTTT